The 10 T cell receptor beta chains below were found in one sample sequenced in a study of blood T cell repertoires in COVID-19. Sequenced by immunoSEQ multiplex PCR; TCRdb stores in-frame clones only, minus some. Found here are around 170,000 clones, more than 80% of them singletons; the top ten hold about 2.8%. The sequenced sample consisted of peripheral blood. The receptor source for this set is a man between 60 and 75 years old with acute or convalescent COVID-19.

This chain connects TRBV2 to TRBJ2-1, with 13 bases fitting TRBD2. V shed 6 bases, J shed 7 bases, and the junction held 3 bases outside the gene matches. The CDR3 is made up of 14 amino acids. Germline lookup yields CDR1 SNHLY and CDR2 FYNNEI. The CDR3 nucleotides are TGTGCCAGCAGGGAGACTAGCGGGGGGAATGAGCAGTTCTTC. Amino acids: CASRETSGGNEQFF.

The V gene is TRBV7-6, the J gene TRBJ2-1; D is perhaps TRBD1 (6 bases). Trimming cost V 6 bases and J 5 bases, with 17 bases left between them. The length of the CDR3 is 15 residues. Germline CDR1 reads SGHVS; CDR2 reads FNYEAQ. CDR3 DNA: TGTGCCAGCAGGCCAGGGGCCTACGGGGACAATGAGCAGTTCTTC. It specifies CASRPGAYGDNEQFF. The full variable domain, with the rest looked up from reference TRBV7-6 and TRBJ2-1, is GAGVSQSPRYKVTKRGQDVALRCDPISGHVSLYWYRQALGQGPEFLTYFNYEAQQDKSGLPNDRFSAERPEGSISTLTIQRTEQRDSAMYRCASRPGAYGDNEQFFGPGTRLTVL.

The rearrangement uses TRBV3-1 (or the pseudogene TRBV3-2) and TRBJ2-5; D is uncertain. V dropped 4 bases and J dropped 7 bases, with 10 bases sitting between them. The CDR3 spans 12 residues. Germline CDR1 reads LGHDT; CDR2 reads YNNKEL (reference sequence). CDR3 residues: CASSRGERTQYF. The CDR3 coding sequence is TGTGCCAGCAGCCGAGGTGAGCGGACCCAGTACTTC.

This chain links TRBV5-6 with TRBJ1-1, with D tentatively TRBD1 (5 bases). The germline V and J ends were trimmed by 4 bases and 3 bases, with 16 bases remaining between them. The CDR3 has 15 residues. Germline lookup yields CDR1 SGHDT and CDR2 YYEEEE. CDR3 bases: TGTGCCAGCAGCAACCGGGACTGGGAGGACACTGAAGCTTTCTTT. Translating it yields CASSNRDWEDTEAFF. Complete variable domain (other parts from reference TRBV5-6 and TRBJ1-1): DAGVTQSPTHLIKTRGQQVTLRCSPKSGHDTVSWYQQALGQGPQFIFQYYEEEERQRGNFPDRFSGHQFPNYSSELNVNALLLGDSALYLCASSNRDWEDTEAFFGQGTRLTVV.

This chain connects TRBV5-6 to TRBJ1-2; D is possibly TRBD1 (5 bases). The V end lost 1 base, the J end lost 2 bases, and 12 bases lay between the germline ends. The V gene's germline CDR1 is SGHDT and CDR2 YYEEEE. The CDR3 totals 15 residues. The CDR3 nucleotides read TGTGCCAGCAGCTTGTTAGGGGAAGAGAACTATGGCTACACCTTC. Amino acids: CASSLLGEENYGYTF.

The chain carries TRBV6-6 and TRBJ1-5; 9 bases fit TRBD1. The CDR3 is 14 amino acids. Germline CDR1 and CDR2: MNHNY and SVGAGI (reference sequence). V was clipped by 10 bases and J by 3 bases; unmatched bases: 7. The CDR3 spells CATAGTGFNQPQHF. CDR3 coding DNA: TGTGCCACCGCCGGGACAGGGTTCAATCAGCCCCAGCATTTT.

The chain couples TRBV5-4 to TRBJ1-2; possibly TRBD1 for D (6 bases). V was clipped by 2 bases and J by 8 bases, with 16 bases between them. This CDR3 spans 14 amino acids. Germline V gene data show CDR1 as SGHNT and CDR2 as YYREEE (reference sequence). The CDR3 region has the DNA TGTGCCAGCAGCTTACGCGTACCAGGGGACGGCTACACCTTC. Translated, it gives CASSLRVPGDGYTF.

This chain uses TRBV7-9 with TRBJ1-6; the match to TRBD1 covers 9 bases. In germline, CDR1 is SEHNR, CDR2 FQNEAQ (reference sequence). CDR3 size: 15 residues. The V segment lost 6 bases and the J segment 7 bases; nucleotides outside the gene matches: 7. The CDR3 nucleotides are TGTGCCAGCAGGCGGGACAGGGTAGGCAATTCACCCCTCCACTTT. Its translation is CASRRDRVGNSPLHF.

This clone was recorded once. The chain combines TRBV6-1 with TRBJ2-5, with 10 bases lining up with TRBD1. The CDR3 contains 16 residues. Germline trimming cut 3 bases from V and 5 bases from J; bases unmatched to any gene: 9. Germline loops: CDR1 MNHNS, CDR2 SASEGT. CDR3 in amino acids: CASSDPGGTGDETQYF. CDR3 in DNA: TGTGCCAGCAGTGACCCCGGCGGGACAGGGGATGAGACCCAGTACTTC.

CDR3 sequence: CASSQVRQGNRGYTF. CDR3 bases: TGTGCCAGCAGCCAAGTCAGACAGGGGAATCGTGGCTACACCTTC. The V and J genes are TRBV3-1 (or the pseudogene TRBV3-2) and TRBJ1-2; 8 bases are a match to TRBD1. Germline CDR1 is LGHDT and CDR2 is YNNKEL (reference sequence). V was pared by 1 base and J by 7 bases, with 8 bases of the junction left unmatched. The CDR3 sequence is 15 residues long.